This T cell receptor beta chain was found in a study of blood T cell repertoires in COVID-19. The wider study: Material from acute and convalescent COVID-19 was sourced from the United States, Italy and Spain.

This clone came up a few times. Different DNA sequences within this sample yield the same CDR3. Germline V gene sequence: CDR1 MNHEY, CDR2 SVGAGI. V dropped 4 bases and J dropped 4 bases, with 10 bases sitting between them. The CDR3 has 14 residues. Original processing methods: Cell counts per sample came from amplifying reference gene primers. Sequencing was performed with immunoSEQ multiplex PCR; in TCRdb, only in-frame clones are kept and a portion is missing. For V, J and clone size, that table is used; D and trimming come from the DNA. The table has some 250,000 clones, over 70% seen once; the top ten hold roughly 5%.

The sequencing sample was made of peripheral blood. The sequence was collected from a man of 80 years or more with acute or convalescent COVID-19. J is TRBJ2-2 and V is TRBV6-5; D is perhaps TRBD1 (5 bases). The CDR3 coding sequence is TGTGCCAGCAGTTCGCAGGGCGGCACCGGGGAGCTGTTTTTT. Protein: CASSSQGGTGELFF.